The TCR beta chain described here comes from a study of neurological immune-mediated disorders (dated by TCRdb to about 2019). Regarding the complete study: Using UMI-based sequencing, the study compared peripheral blood TCR-beta repertoires from patients with HTLV-I-associated myelopathy (HAM/TSP), patients with multiple sclerosis, and healthy controls. The 90 to 110 TCR-beta libraries covered PBMC samples along with longitudinal samples, technical triplicates, and paired sorted CD4+ and CD8+ T-cell subsets. The cohort included 60 to 75 subjects: some 14 with HAM/TSP, around 34 with multiple sclerosis, and approximately 20 healthy controls.

According to the germline V gene, CDR1 reads SGHRS and CDR2 reads YFSETQ. The CDR3 numbers 16 residues from cysteine through phenylalanine. Left in the record is the CDR3 DNA by itself, 48 bases read in frame from the first base. Ends trimmed: V by 4 bases, J by 5 bases; bases unmatched to a gene: 9. This clonotype was detected many times. It has no known antigen specificity. Per-nucleotide qualities are absent, and no much larger clonotype sits a single base away. General study outcomes and caveats: TCR clonal expansion was highest in HAM/TSP patients and lowest in MS patients, with MS patients falling below even healthy controls. No identical CDR3 amino acid sequences were shared among expanded clones across subjects, suggesting private TCR-beta repertoires in all groups.

cDNA was synthesized by template-switch 5'RACE using a primer carrying a 10-nucleotide random unique molecular identifier by which each TCR transcript was tagged. Every sequencing run covered 15-18 subjects and yielded more than 180 million TCR-beta sequences. Total RNA was extracted with the RNeasy kit. TCR-beta VDJ regions were amplified with primers for the TCR constant region and the 5'RACE anchor, using the KAPA Real-time Library Amplification kit. Sample indexes and Illumina adaptors were added in a first PCR, after which library yield was increased in a second PCR. After Ampure bead purification, the TCR product of roughly 650 bp was size-selected on a 2% E-gel SizeSelection system. Library quality was checked on a Bioanalyzer, concentration was measured with Qubit, and libraries were quantified with the Kapa Library Quantification kit before pooling. An Illumina HiSeq 2500 was used to sequence the libraries paired-end at 2 x 150 bp. To increase sequence diversity, about 23-32% phiX was spiked into each library pool. The study's own analysis went as follows. Quality-filtered reads were processed with the UMI-based MiGEC pipeline, which removed over 85% of raw TCR sequences during error correction. IMGT germline references were used for alignment of VDJ genes, and clonotypes were defined by a unique CDR3 amino acid sequence together with V-J genes. VDJtools evaluated clonal expansion, Shannon diversity and CDR3 relatedness (CalcPairwiseDistances, ClusterSamples); CLCbio workbench built phylogenetic trees. Using coefficient-of-variation modelling across technical triplicates, the study counted a clone as expanded if it had at least 8 unique UMIs. TCRdb reworked the public reads: Q25 trimming with fastp, MiXCR clone assembly, productive beta chains retained. Each CDR3 protein appears once, grouped with its most common genes and DNA. In this record, the V and J calls reflect TCRdb's handling and not the investigators' own analysis. Within this sample are 30,000 or so distinct CDR3 sequences, with 15% of them counted one time only. The biggest ten clones account for less than 35% of the sample.

Blood bank volunteers in Maryland, USA served as the healthy controls. Libraries from unsorted PBMCs were made from 2 million PBMCs kept in RNAlater at -80 degrees C until RNA extraction. PBMCs were separated from peripheral blood using Ficoll-Hypaque density gradient centrifugation and then cryopreserved in liquid nitrogen. This receptor was taken from a man in his 70s in good health. The chain links TRBV5-1 with TRBJ2-1, and TRBD1 matches 10 of the central bases. Sequenced sample: PBMCs. The CDR3 here reads CASSATGTGVNNEQFF. The DNA sequence reads TGCGCCAGCAGCGCAACCGGGACAGGGGTTAACAATGAGCAGTTCTTC.